This TCR beta chain was sequenced for a study of T-cell reconstitution after alpha-beta-depleted transplantation in children. Findings of the study overall: The main origin of T-cell counts and diversity one year after transplant was newly produced T cells. After transplant, at about two months, alpha-beta T cells were reportedly derived from several hundred expanded graft clones. Surviving recipient T cells and thymic progenitors underlay high day-60 TCRbeta diversity in some patients.

Unique molecular identifiers were built into the TCRbeta library. TCRdb re-derived calls from the PCR reads in MiXCR, one entry per CDR3 protein. There are approximately 1,000,000 distinct CDR3 sequences in the sample; roughly 29% occur only once, and approximately 30% lies in the top ten. Of note for this clonotype: Its antigen is as yet unknown.

The TCR comes from a boy younger than two who had a stem cell transplant for SCID, so the T cells may come from the graft donor. Sequenced material: PBMCs, mostly from graft donor cells, taken 360 days after TCRalphabeta/CD19-depleted stem cell transplant.

The CDR3 nucleotides read TGTGCCAGCAGAGGAGGGGGCGTCGGAAACACCATATATTTT. This translates into CASRGGGVGNTIYF. This chain uses TRBV7-9 with TRBJ1-3; 7 bases are shared with TRBD1. This CDR3 has 14 residues. Germline CDR1 is SEHNR and CDR2 is FQNEAQ (reference sequence). The trim removed 6 bases at V and 4 bases at J, leaving 6 bases unmatched.